The rows below give T cell receptor beta chains drawn from one sample of a study of T cells in Graves' hyperthyroidism and ophthalmopathy. TCRdb recomputed calls from the multiplex PCR reads with MiXCR, one row per CDR3 protein. The sample records hundreds of thousands of distinct CDR3 sequences, approximately 15% being singletons. Sequenced: blood. Every receptor here comes from a woman under 30 with Graves' hyperthyroidism. CDR3s include the opening cysteine and the closing phenylalanine or tryptophan. Fields, in order: D gene, J gene, clone size, V gene, CDR3 protein, CDR3 DNA. D genes are given only for firm matches. Clone size, where shown, is once, few, many, or a class for clones that have expanded.

>TRBD2|TRBJ2-1|many|TRBV20-1
CSARVPGLAGRSEQFF
TGCAGTGCTAGAGTCCCCGGACTAGCGGGAAGATCTGAGCAGTTCTTC
>-|TRBJ1-3|few|TRBV2
CASSGSSSGNTIYF
TGTGCCAGCAGTGGGTCGAGCTCTGGAAACACCATATATTTT
>TRBD1|TRBJ2-1|-|TRBV19
CASTTDRGAGNEQFF
TGTGCCAGTACCACAGACAGGGGCGCAGGCAATGAGCAGTTCTTC
>-|TRBJ2-1|-|TRBV20-1
CSARGQGYEQFF
TGCAGTGCTAGGGGACAAGGCTACGAGCAGTTCTTC
>TRBD1|TRBJ2-1|-|TRBV6-5
CASSYQGANEQFF
TGTGCCAGCAGTTATCAGGGGGCCAATGAGCAGTTCTTC
>-|TRBJ2-1|few|TRBV25-1
CASSDPLSSYNEQFF
TGTGCCAGCAGTGACCCCCTTAGCTCCTACAATGAGCAGTTCTTC
>TRBD2|TRBJ2-1|few|TRBV10-3
CAIRELAGERNEQFF
TGTGCCATCAGAGAACTAGCGGGAGAGAGGAATGAGCAGTTCTTC
>-|TRBJ2-5|many|TRBV7-2
CASRRGGGRETQYF
TGTGCCAGCAGACGGGGAGGGGGTCGAGAGACCCAGTACTTC
>TRBD2|TRBJ2-3|many|TRBV7-2
CASSLSGRDTDTQYF
TGTGCCAGCAGCTTAAGCGGGAGGGACACAGATACGCAGTATTTT
>-|TRBJ1-2|many|TRBV6-1
CASAGHTNYGYTF
TGTGCCAGCGCGGGGCACACTAACTATGGCTACACCTTC
>-|TRBJ2-3|many|TRBV2
CASRRGSMAQYF
TGTGCCAGCCGCCGAGGGAGTATGGCGCAGTATTTT
>-|TRBJ1-5|few|TRBV2
CASRDTGGSNQPQHF
TGTGCCAGCAGGGATACGGGGGGGAGCAATCAGCCCCAGCATTTT
>-|TRBJ1-2|few|TRBV6-1
CASSEWGWTRLFGYTF
TGTGCCAGCAGTGAATGGGGTTGGACCCGACTTTTTGGCTACACCTTC
>-|TRBJ1-3|-|TRBV6-1
CASSDYRVIDTIYF
TGTGCCAGCAGTGATTACAGGGTTATTGACACCATATATTTT
>-|TRBJ2-7|many|TRBV5-5
CASSLFGTSGYEQYF
TGTGCCAGCAGCTTGTTCGGGACGTCAGGCTACGAGCAGTACTTC
>TRBD2|TRBJ2-5|few|TRBV27
CASSLGGLAGGRETQYF
TGTGCCAGCAGTTTAGGGGGACTAGCGGGAGGAAGGGAGACCCAGTACTTC
>TRBD2|TRBJ2-2|many|TRBV10-3
CAISEPGKGSGSDRTPNTGELFF
TGTGCCATCAGTGAGCCAGGGAAGGGTAGCGGGAGTGACCGAACCCCGAACACCGGGGAGCTGTTTTTT
>-|TRBJ2-7|-|TRBV27
CASSLKSINPYEQYF
TGTGCCAGCAGTTTAAAGTCTATAAACCCCTACGAGCAGTACTTC